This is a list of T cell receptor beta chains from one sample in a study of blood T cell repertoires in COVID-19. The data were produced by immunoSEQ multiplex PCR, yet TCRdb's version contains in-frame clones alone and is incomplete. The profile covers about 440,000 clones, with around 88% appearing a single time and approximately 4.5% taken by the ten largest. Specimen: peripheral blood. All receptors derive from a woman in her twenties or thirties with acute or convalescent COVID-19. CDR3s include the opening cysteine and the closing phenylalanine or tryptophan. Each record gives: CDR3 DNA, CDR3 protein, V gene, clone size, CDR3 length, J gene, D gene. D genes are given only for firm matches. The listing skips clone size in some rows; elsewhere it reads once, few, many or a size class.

cdr3_nt: TGTGCCAGTAGTCCGACTAGTTTAGGAACAGATACGCAGTATTTT
cdr3_aa: CASSPTSLGTDTQYF
v_call: TRBV19
clone_size: .
cdr3_length: 15
j_call: TRBJ2-3
d_call: .

cdr3_nt: TGTGCCAGCAGCTTGACAGACCCCTACGAGCAGTACTTC
cdr3_aa: CASSLTDPYEQYF
v_call: TRBV5-6
clone_size: .
cdr3_length: 13
j_call: TRBJ2-7
d_call: .

cdr3_nt: TGTGCCAGTGGGGCGGCGGGGGGCCAAGAGACCCAGTACTTC
cdr3_aa: CASGAAGGQETQYF
v_call: TRBV7-8
clone_size: .
cdr3_length: 14
j_call: TRBJ2-5
d_call: TRBD2

cdr3_nt: TGCGCCAGCAGCTTGGAGACTAGCGGGGGCAACAATGAGCAGTTCTTC
cdr3_aa: CASSLETSGGNNEQFF
v_call: TRBV5-1
clone_size: .
cdr3_length: 16
j_call: TRBJ2-1
d_call: TRBD2

cdr3_nt: TGTGCCAGCAGCTCGATACTAGCGGGGGTGTTGGATACGCAGTATTTT
cdr3_aa: CASSSILAGVLDTQYF
v_call: TRBV7-2
clone_size: .
cdr3_length: 16
j_call: TRBJ2-3
d_call: TRBD2

cdr3_nt: TGCGCCAGCAGTGAGCCATGGCCATCTTTGAACACTGAAGCTTTCTTT
cdr3_aa: CASSEPWPSLNTEAFF
v_call: TRBV10-2
clone_size: once
cdr3_length: 16
j_call: TRBJ1-1
d_call: .

cdr3_nt: TGTGCCTGGAAGGGACAGGGGAACACTGAAGCTTTCTTT
cdr3_aa: CAWKGQGNTEAFF
v_call: TRBV30
clone_size: few
cdr3_length: 13
j_call: TRBJ1-1
d_call: TRBD1

cdr3_nt: TGCGCCAGCAGTGAGCCTCGGGGCAGGTCGGTGCTAGCGGGGGCAGTCGCGGTTGAGACCCAGTACTTC
cdr3_aa: CASSEPRGRSVLAGAVAVETQYF
v_call: TRBV10-1
clone_size: .
cdr3_length: 23
j_call: TRBJ2-5
d_call: TRBD2

cdr3_nt: TGTGCCAGCAAGTCACGGTCCCCACTCTATGGCTACACCTTC
cdr3_aa: CASKSRSPLYGYTF
v_call: TRBV6-5
clone_size: .
cdr3_length: 14
j_call: TRBJ1-2
d_call: .

cdr3_nt: TGTGCCAGCAGTTTAGGCAGGAACACTGAAGCTTTCTTT
cdr3_aa: CASSLGRNTEAFF
v_call: TRBV27
clone_size: .
cdr3_length: 13
j_call: TRBJ1-1
d_call: .

cdr3_nt: TGTGCCACCAGTGATCCGGACAGCTACGAGCAGTACTTC
cdr3_aa: CATSDPDSYEQYF
v_call: TRBV24-1
clone_size: .
cdr3_length: 13
j_call: TRBJ2-7
d_call: .

cdr3_nt: TGTGCCAGCAGCCTCCTGGGACAGGGGGCGCAAGTTTTCTTC
cdr3_aa: CASSLLGQGAQVFF
v_call: TRBV7-3
clone_size: .
cdr3_length: 14
j_call: TRBJ2-4
d_call: TRBD1

cdr3_nt: TGTGCCTGGAGTTACCGGGACAGGTTTACAGATACGCAGTATTTT
cdr3_aa: CAWSYRDRFTDTQYF
v_call: TRBV30
clone_size: .
cdr3_length: 15
j_call: TRBJ2-3
d_call: TRBD1

cdr3_nt: TGTGCCAGCGGACAGGGTATCAACTATGGCTACACCTTC
cdr3_aa: CASGQGINYGYTF
v_call: TRBV9
clone_size: few
cdr3_length: 13
j_call: TRBJ1-2
d_call: TRBD1

cdr3_nt: TGTGCCAGCAGCGTAGTCGGCGGGGGGGCGTTTGATACGCAGTATTTT
cdr3_aa: CASSVVGGGAFDTQYF
v_call: TRBV9
clone_size: .
cdr3_length: 16
j_call: TRBJ2-3
d_call: TRBD2

cdr3_nt: TGTGCCAGCAGCCAAGGCCCATTGACTAGCGGGGGGATCACAGATACGCAGTATTTT
cdr3_aa: CASSQGPLTSGGITDTQYF
v_call: TRBV3-1/TRBV3-2
clone_size: .
cdr3_length: 19
j_call: TRBJ2-3
d_call: TRBD2

cdr3_nt: TGTGCCAGTAATCAAGCGGGGGGGCCGACAGATACGCAGTATTTT
cdr3_aa: CASNQAGGPTDTQYF
v_call: TRBV2
clone_size: .
cdr3_length: 15
j_call: TRBJ2-3
d_call: TRBD2

cdr3_nt: TGTGCCTGGAGTCCAGGCCGCAATCAGCCCCAGCATTTT
cdr3_aa: CAWSPGRNQPQHF
v_call: TRBV30
clone_size: .
cdr3_length: 13
j_call: TRBJ1-5
d_call: .

cdr3_nt: TGTGCCAGCTCACCATGGGACAGGAGCACAGATACGCAGTATTTT
cdr3_aa: CASSPWDRSTDTQYF
v_call: TRBV18
clone_size: .
cdr3_length: 15
j_call: TRBJ2-3
d_call: TRBD1

cdr3_nt: TGCAGCGTGGGCGGACTAGCGGGGGGGCCTCAGACCCAGTACTTC
cdr3_aa: CSVGGLAGGPQTQYF
v_call: TRBV29-1
clone_size: .
cdr3_length: 15
j_call: TRBJ2-5
d_call: TRBD2

cdr3_nt: TGTGCCAGCAGTGAAGAGGGACTAGTAGGCGCCCAGTACTTC
cdr3_aa: CASSEEGLVGAQYF
v_call: TRBV6-1
clone_size: .
cdr3_length: 14
j_call: TRBJ2-5
d_call: TRBD2

cdr3_nt: TGCGCCAGCAGCTTGTGGACTAGCGGGGGAGAGACCCAGTACTTC
cdr3_aa: CASSLWTSGGETQYF
v_call: TRBV5-1
clone_size: .
cdr3_length: 15
j_call: TRBJ2-5
d_call: TRBD2